What follows describes a single T cell receptor beta chain. This clone's antigen is unknown. Base qualities are missing; no much larger clone stands one base away. This sample was included in a study of patients and donors after allogeneic stem cell transplantation (dated by TCRdb to the early 2020s). To prepare the library, RT-PCR was applied. The listed sequencing device is NextSeq 550. TCRdb reprocessing: public reads trimmed at Q25 with fastp, clones called with MiXCR, in-frame beta chains kept. Entries that share a CDR3 protein sequence are merged under the most common genes and DNA. The sample yields about 160,000 distinct CDR3 sequences; 20% to 25% were counted once. The ten biggest clones cover 26% of the sample. The CDR3, from cysteine to phenylalanine, totals 14 residues. Only the CDR3 region is kept as DNA, spanning 42 bases read in frame from base 1. Germline trimming amounts to 6 bases on V and 4 bases on J, with 9 as the count of junction bases outside the gene matches. CDR1 is given as SGDLS and CDR2 as YYNGEE, both from the germline V gene.

This receptor chain uses TRBV9 and TRBJ1-2, with 7 bases aligning to TRBD1. The clonotype originates from a human donor who was either an allogeneic HSCT recipient or a stem cell or donor lymphocyte infusion donor (not recorded which). It is not recorded whose cells these are; they may come from a transplant donor. The sequencing input was blood, either unsorted or a sorted T cell fraction (not recorded which). The DNA is TGTGCCAGCAACCGGGACAGTACCGTCTATGGCTACACCTTC. This is translated as CASNRDSTVYGYTF.